The 10 T cell receptor beta chains below all came from one sample that was sequenced in a study of OX40 agonist ivuxolimab in advanced cancers. Clones were sequenced by immunoSEQ multiplex PCR, and TCRdb holds only the in-frame ones, with some missing. Of 5,500 to 7,000 clones in the sample, roughly 77% were seen once. The sequencing used CD4+ or CD8+ T cells sorted from blood, collected in a trial of the OX40 agonist ivuxolimab. These receptors were collected from an adult with an advanced solid tumor such as melanoma, head and neck, liver or kidney cancer.

This clone is large within its sample. The CDR3 is CATSFLGQQETQYF. The CDR3 coding sequence is TGTGCCACCAGCTTCTTGGGACAGCAAGAGACCCAGTACTTC. V usage is TRBV15 and J usage is TRBJ2-5; TRBD1 aligns across 7 bases. The CDR3 covers 14 residues. Per germline, CDR1 LNHNV and CDR2 YYDKDF (reference sequence). Trimming took 5 bases from V and 2 from J; bases not matched to a gene: 5.

This clone was seen a single time. The chain recombines TRBV6-6 with TRBJ2-7; 7 bases map to TRBD1. The V segment lost 1 base and the J segment 4 bases; nucleotides outside the gene matches: 4. Germline V gene data show CDR1 as MNHNY and CDR2 as SVGAGI (reference sequence). The CDR3 contains 14 residues. CDR3 amino acids: CASSYLGGAYEQYF. The CDR3 DNA reads as TGTGCCAGCAGTTACTTAGGGGGCGCGTACGAGCAGTACTTC.

This clone was seen a handful of times. The chain recombines TRBV5-6 with TRBJ2-7, with D perhaps TRBD1 or TRBD2 (6 bases each). With 3 bases removed from V and 4 bases from J, the gap between germline ends came to 14 bases. CDR1 and CDR2 (germline): SGHDT, YYEEEE. The CDR3 totals 14 residues. CDR3 sequence: CASSWGPGAYEQYF. DNA of the CDR3: TGTGCCAGCAGCTGGGGCCCGGGGGCTTACGAGCAGTACTTC.

This clone is labeled large. The V call is TRBV4-2, the J call TRBJ1-1, with a tentative D call TRBD1 (5 bases). This CDR3 region has 15 residues. The V end lost 4 bases, the J end lost 4 bases, and 16 bases lay between the germline ends. Germline CDR1 is LGHNA and CDR2 is YNFKEQ. CDR3 nucleotide sequence: TGTGCCAGCAGCCCCACGACCCGAAGGGGCACTGAAGCTTTCTTT. Amino acid sequence: CASSPTTRRGTEAFF.

A few counts support this clone. The J gene is TRBJ1-1, the V gene TRBV28, with TRBD1 as a possible D gene (5 bases). Trimming stripped 2 bases from V and 4 bases from J, with 11 bases between. The germline gives CDR1 MDHEN, CDR2 SYDVKM. The CDR3 contains 14 residues. CDR3 in DNA: TGTGCCAGCAGTTTAGGGGCTATGGGCACTGAAGCTTTCTTT. Its protein product is CASSLGAMGTEAFF.

The J gene is TRBJ1-1, the V gene TRBV30; 10 bases agree with TRBD1. V was pared by 5 bases and J by 7 bases, with 10 bases of the junction left unmatched. The germline V gene has CDR1 GTSNPN and CDR2 SVGIG (reference sequence). The CDR3 totals 14 residues. DNA for the CDR3: TGTGCCTGGGACCGCGGACAGGGGGGGAGTGAAGCTTTCTTT. Its protein product is CAWDRGQGGSEAFF.

This clone has more than one count but fewer than ten. The J gene is TRBJ1-2, the V gene TRBV12-5, with a possible D match to TRBD1 (5 bases). CDR3 length: 12 amino acids. Trimming removed 7 bases from V and 2 bases from J, with 8 bases in between. The germline V gene has CDR1 LGHNT and CDR2 FRNRAP. For the CDR3, the DNA is TGTGCTAGTGCCACAGGAAACTATGGCTACACCTTC. This codes for CASATGNYGYTF.

The rearrangement joins TRBV9 to TRBJ2-3; the D gene is possibly TRBD2 (7 bases). The germline V and J ends were trimmed by 0 bases and 2 bases, with 13 bases remaining between them. Germline CDR1 reads SGDLS; CDR2 reads YYNGEE. CDR3 length: 16 residues. CDR3 amino acids: CASSVDREGITDTQYF. DNA of the CDR3: TGTGCCAGCAGCGTAGACAGGGAGGGTATCACAGATACGCAGTATTTT.

The chain employs TRBV7-9 and TRBJ1-2; 8 positions match TRBD1. Losses at the gene ends were 0 bases for V and 4 bases for J; bases not matched to a gene: 7. Germline V gene sequence: CDR1 SEHNR, CDR2 FQNEAQ (reference sequence). This CDR3 has 16 amino acids. In nucleotides, the CDR3 is TGTGCCAGCAGCTTAGCGAGGGGACAGGATGCCTATGGCTACACCTTC. It yields the protein CASSLARGQDAYGYTF.

The chain recombines TRBV28 with TRBJ1-2; no definite D call. The CDR3 runs 13 residues. V lost 6 bases, J lost 2 bases, and 10 bases lay in between. Germline CDR1 reads MDHEN; CDR2 reads SYDVKM. The CDR3 region has the DNA TGTGCCAGCAGGGCGTTGGTAAACTATGGCTACACCTTC. Its translation is CASRALVNYGYTF.